Included here is one T cell receptor (beta chain) sequence, with context. Its antigen is undetermined. This entry is derived from a study of cytomegalovirus exposure and HLA in healthy donors. Study details: Tens of millions of unique TCR sequences came from HLA-typed donors in an early release. Findings and caveats of the study: A later analysis showed TCR association rates differing by HLA locus, peaking at DRB1 and lowest at HLA-C. CMV serostatus was the only immune exposure information that was available.

Trimming removed 3 bases from V and 5 bases from J; junction bases left unmatched: 3. Germline V gene lookup returns CDR1 SGHAT and CDR2 FQNNGV. This CDR3 is 14 amino acids long. Use of 60 Vbeta and 13 Jbeta primers characterized the PCR. TCRdb's table, derived via immunoSEQ multiplex PCR, lists solely in-frame clones and lacks some. The sample has some 180,000 clones, roughly 82% seen once. The chain is built from TRBV11-2 and TRBJ2-3; 9 positions agree with TRBD2. The origin of this receptor is a man between 35 and 55 years old in good health and CMV-seronegative. Specimen: PBMCs. DNA for the CDR3: TGTGCCAGCAGCTTTTTTAGCGGGAGAGATACGCAGTATTTT. This sequence encodes CASSFFSGRDTQYF. The variable domain in full, with the rest retrieved from reference TRBV11-2 and TRBJ2-3, is EAGVAQSPRYKIIEKRQSVAFWCNPISGHATLYWYQQILGQGPKLLIQFQNNGVVDDSQLPKDRFSAERLKGVDSTLKIQPAKLEDSAVYLCASSFFSGRDTQYFGPGTRLTVL.